This TCR beta chain was found in a study of CD8+ T cells in alopecia areata. The overall study: Treated patients' severity was scored by percentage of affected scalp area. Findings and caveats of the study: Uncertainty about whether baseline CD8+ expansion is linked to response remains, with one nonresponder. On tofacitinib, scalp and blood still held many of the expanded lesional clones.

Germline CDR1 SGDLS, CDR2 YYNGEE. This CDR3 comprises 15 residues. The V gene lost 4 bases and the J gene lost 4 bases, with 16 bases spanning the gap. This clone has a count of ten or more. The antigen is unknown. After isolation, RNA underwent reverse transcription to generate cDNA as the sequencing template. TCRdb's table, derived via immunoSEQ multiplex PCR, lists solely in-frame clones and lacks some. The sample records roughly 200,000 clones, less than 50% being singletons. The sample's treatment: oral pan-JAK inhibitor, 5-10 mg twice daily. Obtained from alopecia areata patients were lesional scalp punch biopsies along with peripheral blood.

The chain recombines TRBV9 with TRBJ2-3; a weak D match, TRBD2 (6 bases). The sequence came from a human donor with alopecia areata. The sequences come from CD4+ T cells sorted from blood, collected at roughly week 36, from a patient treated with tofacitinib. Here the CDR3 DNA reads TGTGCCAGCAGCAGATTTGGCGGGAATGCAGATACGCAGTATTTT. Translating it yields CASSRFGGNADTQYF.